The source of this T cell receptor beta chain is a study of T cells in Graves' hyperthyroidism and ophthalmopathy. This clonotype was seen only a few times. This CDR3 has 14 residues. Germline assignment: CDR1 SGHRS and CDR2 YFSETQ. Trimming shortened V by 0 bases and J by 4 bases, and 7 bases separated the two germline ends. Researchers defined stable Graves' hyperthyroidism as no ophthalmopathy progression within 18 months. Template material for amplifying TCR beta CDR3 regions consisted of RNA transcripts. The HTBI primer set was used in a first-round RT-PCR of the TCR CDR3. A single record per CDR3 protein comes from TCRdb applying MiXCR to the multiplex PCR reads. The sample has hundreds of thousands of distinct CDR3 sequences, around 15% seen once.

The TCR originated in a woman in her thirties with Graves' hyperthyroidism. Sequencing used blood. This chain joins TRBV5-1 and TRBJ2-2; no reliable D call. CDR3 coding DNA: TGCGCCAGCAGCTTGGGGGCTAGCACCGGGGAGCTGTTTTTT. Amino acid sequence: CASSLGASTGELFF. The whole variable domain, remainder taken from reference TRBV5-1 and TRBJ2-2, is KAGVTQTPRYLIKTRGQQVTLSCSPISGHRSVSWYQQTPGQGLQFLFEYFSETQRNKGNFPGRFSGRQFSNSRSEMNVSTLELGDSALYLCASSLGASTGELFFGEGSRLTVL.